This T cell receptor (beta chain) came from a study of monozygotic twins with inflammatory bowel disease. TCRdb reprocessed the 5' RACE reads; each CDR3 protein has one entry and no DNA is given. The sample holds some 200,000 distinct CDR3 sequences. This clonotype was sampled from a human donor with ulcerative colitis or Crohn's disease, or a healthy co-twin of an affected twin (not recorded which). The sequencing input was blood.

CDR3 protein: CASSFRQGVGQPQHF. The chain couples TRBV12-3 or TRBV12-4 to TRBJ1-5; checking the TCRdb D call of TRBD1 is not possible without DNA. This CDR3 is built from 15 residues.